This paragraph covers one T cell receptor (beta chain) sequence. Antigen unknown. The PCR used 60 Vbeta and 13 Jbeta primers. Method: immunoSEQ multiplex PCR; TCRdb's copy keeps in-frame clones and lacks some. The top ten hold 1% of the sample, which has some 200,000 clones, around 89% seen once. This entry comes from a study of cytomegalovirus exposure and HLA in healthy donors. Study conclusions and caveats: In a later analysis, DRB1 alleles had the most associated TCRs; HLA-C alleles the fewest.

This CDR3 region has 16 residues. V was clipped by 10 bases and J by 2 bases; unmatched bases: 13. From germline, CDR1 is MNHNY and CDR2 SVGAGI (reference sequence). The sample taken for sequencing was PBMCs. The clonotype originates from a woman aged 18 to 35 in good health and CMV-seronegative. J is TRBJ2-2 and V is TRBV6-6; 7 bases fit TRBD2. The CDR3 sequence: CATKRDGSVNTGELFF. CDR3 coding DNA: TGTGCCACCAAGCGGGATGGTAGCGTTAACACCGGGGAGCTGTTTTTT.